The clone carrying this TCR beta chain has a handful of counts. This CDR3 comprises 14 residues. V gave up 4 bases and J gave up 5 bases; unmatched junction bases: 8. Germline V CDR1 and CDR2: SGHRS, YFSETQ. This sample stems from a study of cytomegalovirus exposure and HLA in healthy donors. The PCR was carried out with 60 Vbeta primers and 13 Jbeta primers. This table comes from immunoSEQ multiplex PCR, and its TCRdb copy is limited to in-frame clones, with some not included. The table lists roughly 26,000 clones, under 70% of them singletons. V and J are TRBV5-1 and TRBJ2-7; 8 bases fit TRBD1. The sequenced sample consisted of PBMCs. The sequence was obtained from a woman aged 45-59 years in good health and CMV-seronegative. In DNA, the CDR3 is TGCGCCAGCAGCGCAGGGGGCTTTTCGGACGAGCAGTACTTC. Its protein product is CASSAGGFSDEQYF.